The TCR beta chain described here comes from a study of blood T cell repertoires in COVID-19. Overall study: COVID-19 samples, acute and convalescent, were from the United States, Italy and Spain. The cDNA or gDNA used as material had been derived from T cells, B-cell-depleted T cells, or PBMCs.

This CDR3 comprises 14 residues. Germline CDR1 is LGHNA and CDR2 is YSLEER. J was trimmed by 5 bases and V by 6 bases; bases with no gene match: 6. Authors' processing steps: Researchers report that nucleated cell counts were estimated from reference gene primer amplification. Only in-frame clones appear in the TCRdb table, and some are missing; sequencing was by immunoSEQ multiplex PCR. V and J calls and clone size are as listed in that table; D and trimming were resolved from the DNA. Of 200,000 to 250,000 clones detected, roughly four fifths appear once; the ten largest clones hold 5.2%. Sequencing used peripheral blood. This chain joins TRBV4-3 and TRBJ2-7, with 11 bases that match TRBD2. The sequence derives from a woman in her 70s with COVID-19, enrolled during active disease. CDR3 amino acids: CASSSGRAYDEQYF. For the CDR3, the DNA is TGCGCCAGCAGTAGCGGGAGGGCCTATGACGAGCAGTACTTC.